This T cell receptor (beta chain) was documented in a study of blood T cell repertoires in COVID-19. As for the study in general: Acute and convalescent COVID-19 samples came from the United States, Italy and Spain. Sources were T cells, B-cell-depleted T cells, or PBMCs; the material itself was cDNA or gDNA.

Using immunoSEQ multiplex PCR, the repertoire was profiled, and TCRdb retains in-frame clones only, with some absent. The repertoire holds 100,000 to 150,000 clones, 85% to 90% seen once, with roughly 3.9% in the top ten. Germline assignment: CDR1 SNHLY and CDR2 FYNNEI. Trimming stripped 0 bases from V and 3 bases from J, with 11 bases between. The CDR3 runs 15 residues. Patients at the Seattle site were enrolled during active infection and followed longitudinally. The clonotype comes from a man between 60 and 75 years old with COVID-19, enrolled during active disease. J is TRBJ1-1 and V is TRBV2; D unclear. The sample comprised peripheral blood. The CDR3: CASSEARTAYTEAFF. CDR3 nucleotide sequence: TGTGCCAGCAGTGAAGCTCGAACAGCATACACTGAAGCTTTCTTT.